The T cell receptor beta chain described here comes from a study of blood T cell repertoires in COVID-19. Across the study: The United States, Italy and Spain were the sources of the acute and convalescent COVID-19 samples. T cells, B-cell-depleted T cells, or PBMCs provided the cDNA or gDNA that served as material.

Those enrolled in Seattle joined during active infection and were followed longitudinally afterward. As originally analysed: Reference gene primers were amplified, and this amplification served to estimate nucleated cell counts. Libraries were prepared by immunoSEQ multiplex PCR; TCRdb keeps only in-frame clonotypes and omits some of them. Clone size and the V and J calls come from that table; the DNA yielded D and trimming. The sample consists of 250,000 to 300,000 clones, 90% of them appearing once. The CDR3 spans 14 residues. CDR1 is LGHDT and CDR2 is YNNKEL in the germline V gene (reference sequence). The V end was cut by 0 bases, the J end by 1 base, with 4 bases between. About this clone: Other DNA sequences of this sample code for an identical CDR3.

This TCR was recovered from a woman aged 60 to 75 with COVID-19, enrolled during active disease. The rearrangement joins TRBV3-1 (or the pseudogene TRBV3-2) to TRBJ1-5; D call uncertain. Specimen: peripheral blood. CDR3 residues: CASSQDPSNQPQHF. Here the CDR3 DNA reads TGTGCCAGCAGCCAAGACCCAAGCAATCAGCCCCAGCATTTT.